The 8 T cell receptor beta chains below all came from one sample that was sequenced in a study of T cell responses to AZD1222 COVID-19 vaccine. Using immunoSEQ multiplex PCR, the repertoire was profiled, and TCRdb retains in-frame clones only, with some absent. The top ten clones hold under 4.5% of a sample with fewer than 70,000 clones, about 83% of them seen once. The sample here was peripheral blood, taken 28 days after the second AZD1222 dose. The receptor source for this set is an adult who received the AZD1222 COVID-19 vaccine.

The chain joins TRBV7-3 to TRBJ2-2; no firm D call. Deletions cut 5 bases from V and 7 bases from J, with 11 bases between. The CDR3 is made up of 13 amino acids. The germline gives CDR1 SGHTA, CDR2 FQGTGA. The DNA for the CDR3 is TGTGCCAGCAGCCCTGCTGCGGTCGGGGAGCTGTTTTTT. It yields the protein CASSPAAVGELFF.

The chain employs TRBV3-1 (or the pseudogene TRBV3-2) and TRBJ1-6; D perhaps matches TRBD1 (5 bases). Germline V gives CDR1 LGHDT, CDR2 YNNKEL (reference sequence). The CDR3 totals 14 residues. The V end was cut by 5 bases, the J end by 7 bases, with 12 bases between. The CDR3 sequence is CASSSGRDNSPLHF. The CDR3 nucleotides are TGTGCCAGCAGCTCGGGCAGGGACAATTCACCCCTCCACTTT.

V gene TRBV12-3 or TRBV12-4 combines with J gene TRBJ1-4; D not certain. V was trimmed by 8 bases and J by 5 bases, leaving 9 bases between them. The CDR3 sequence is 12 residues long. CDR3 sequence: CASGRANEKLFF. The CDR3 DNA reads as TGTGCCAGCGGGAGGGCCAATGAAAAACTGTTTTTT.

This chain joins TRBV5-1 and TRBJ1-3; 9 positions match TRBD1. V lost 2 bases, J lost 3 bases, and 3 bases stayed unmatched. Germline V gene sequence: CDR1 SGHRS, CDR2 YFSETQ. This CDR3 contains 15 residues. The CDR3 sequence: CASSFVTGGGNTIYF. The CDR3 DNA is TGCGCCAGCAGCTTCGTGACAGGGGGTGGAAACACCATATATTTT.

The chain employs TRBV5-6 and TRBJ2-7; D is ambiguous. The CDR3 sequence is 9 residues long. V lost 10 bases, J lost 5 bases, and 7 bases lay in between. Germline V gene lookup returns CDR1 SGHDT and CDR2 YYEEEE. CDR3 nucleotide sequence: TGTGCCCTCGGGCACGAGCAGTACTTC. Its translation is CALGHEQYF.

CDR3 sequence (DNA): TGCGCCAGCAGCGGTTCGACAGGCAACTATGGCTACACCTTC. It is translated as CASSGSTGNYGYTF. The chain combines TRBV5-1 with TRBJ1-2; the D gene is possibly TRBD1 (6 bases). Germline V gene lookup returns CDR1 SGHRS and CDR2 YFSETQ. The CDR3 has 14 residues. V was shortened by 4 bases and J by 2 bases, with 12 bases between the two germline ends.

This rearrangement joins TRBV6-5 to TRBJ2-2; D not resolved. Between the trimmed V and J ends, which lost 0 bases and 11 bases, there was a span of 10 bases. In germline, CDR1 is MNHEY, CDR2 SVGAGI. The CDR3 contains 13 residues. CDR3 loop: CASSYSTVRELFF. The CDR3 DNA is TGTGCCAGCAGTTACTCGACGGTTAGAGAGCTGTTTTTT.

V and J are TRBV6-5 and TRBJ2-5, with 11 bases aligning to TRBD2. The CDR3 sequence is 15 residues long. The J segment lost 3 bases and the V segment lost 6 bases, leaving 6 bases of the junction unmatched. The germline V gene encodes CDR1 MNHEY and CDR2 SVGAGI. In DNA, the CDR3 is TGTGCCAGCAGCGCCCCGGGACTAGCGGAAGAGACCCAGTACTTC. Residues: CASSAPGLAEETQYF.